The TCR beta chain under discussion was sequenced for a study of patients with pleural tuberculosis. Germline CDR1 reads DFQATT; CDR2 reads SNEGSKA (reference sequence). The CDR3 is 16 amino acids. After removal of 3 bases from V and 3 bases from J, the junction contained 14 bases not matched to a gene. TCRdb passed the reads through MiXCR, listing each CDR3 protein once. The table includes 45,000 to 55,000 distinct CDR3 sequences, less than 9.5% detected once. This clonotype was observed many times. The TCR sequence derives from a human donor with pleural tuberculosis. The rearrangement joins TRBV20-1 to TRBJ2-7; the match to TRBD1 covers 7 bases. The CDR3 loop is CSASLDPGTEFYEQYF. The CDR3, as DNA: TGCAGTGCTAGTCTAGACCCCGGGACAGAGTTCTACGAGCAGTACTTC.